The sequence of this T cell receptor beta chain was determined in a study of breast tumors, draining lymph nodes, adjacent tissues. Study-wide findings and caveats: Tumor repertoires ranked between lymph nodes and nontumor tissue in diversity, with V and J gene preferences. Tumor T cell lymph node origin was a supported hypothesis, not proven.

Trimming took 5 bases from V and 1 from J; bases not matched to a gene: 4. Germline values: CDR1 MNHNY, CDR2 SVGAGI (reference sequence). The CDR3 consists of 17 residues. Breast cancer patients provided tissue from their axillary draining lymph nodes. TCRdb re-called the multiplex PCR reads with MiXCR, one entry per CDR3 protein. The sample has some 120,000 distinct CDR3 sequences, about 20% seen once. The table lists this clonotype with many counts. Its antigen is currently unknown. This sequence was found in a female donor with breast cancer. Some clones in this sample may be carry-over from other donors' samples. The chain joins TRBV6-6 to TRBJ2-3; TRBD2 agrees at 15 bases. Sequencing was performed on axillary lymph node tissue. CDR3 residues: CASSRWTSGRGTDTQYF. In DNA form, the CDR3 reads TGTGCCAGCAGTCGATGGACTAGCGGGAGGGGCACAGATACGCAGTATTTT.